This T cell receptor beta chain was retrieved from a study of blood T cell repertoires in COVID-19. For the study at large: Nucleic acid was either cDNA or gDNA, and it came from T cells, B-cell-depleted T cells, or PBMCs.

Original methodology: Using reference gene primer amplification, nucleated cell counts were estimated. The repertoire was sequenced with immunoSEQ multiplex PCR; TCRdb's copy has only in-frame clones and lacks some. The V and J calls and the clone size are those of that table, but D and trimming were determined from the DNA. Of roughly 56,000 clones detected, more than 85% appear once; the ten largest clones hold roughly 6%. V lost 3 bases to trimming and J lost 4 bases; unmatched junction nucleotides: 11. Germline V gene lookup returns CDR1 DFQATT and CDR2 SNEGSKA (reference sequence). The CDR3 spans 16 residues.

The TCR was taken from a man in his fifties or sixties with active COVID-19. The V gene is TRBV20-1, the J gene TRBJ2-1, with 8 bases lining up with TRBD2. Sequencing was done on a sample of peripheral blood. In DNA form, the CDR3 reads TGCAGTGCTAGTCCTGTCGGGGGGGTCGAGTACAATGAGCAGTTCTTC. Amino acids: CSASPVGGVEYNEQFF.